One and the same sample provided the 22 T cell receptor beta chains below, sequenced in a study of identical twins. TCRdb reprocessed the 5' RACE reads via MiXCR and lists one record per CDR3 protein. The sample lists a few hundred thousand distinct CDR3 sequences, approximately 7.1% occurring once. This sample was shared with a second study, whose subject was T cells expressing NK-cell markers.

The sequencing input was CD8+ T cells sorted from blood. Receptor source: a woman aged 18-29 years in good health.

This clonotype was seen a few times. This chain connects TRBV6-2 or TRBV6-3 to TRBJ2-1; 10 nucleotides agree with TRBD2. Germline-derived CDR1 and CDR2 are MNHEY and SVGEGT. The trim removed 5 bases at V and 9 bases at J, leaving 19 bases unmatched. This CDR3 spans 18 amino acids. The CDR3 DNA follows: TGTGCCAGCAGTCAAGCCCCGGGACTAGCGTCAAACAGGAGTGAGCAGTTCTTC. Translating it yields CASSQAPGLASNRSEQFF.

In its sample, this clonotype was seen a few times. The chain recombines TRBV7-2 with TRBJ2-7; D gene ambiguous. V lost 1 base and J lost 2, with 15 bases in between. The length of the CDR3 is 16 residues. Germline CDR1 SGHTA, CDR2 FQGNSA. The CDR3 DNA sequence: TGTGCCAGCAGCTTAGGTGTGTGGGGATCCACCTACGAGCAGTACTTC. Translating it yields CASSLGVWGSTYEQYF.

This clonotype was seen more than once but under ten times. The rearrangement joins TRBV7-9 to TRBJ2-3, with 7 bases identical to TRBD2. With 5 bases clipped from V and 5 bases from J, the junction kept 13 bases outside the gene matches. Germline values: CDR1 SEHNR, CDR2 FQNEAQ (reference sequence). The CDR3 runs 16 residues. CDR3 amino acids: CASSLQGAGEGDTQYF. CDR3 coding DNA: TGTGCCAGCAGCCTCCAAGGGGCGGGAGAGGGAGATACGCAGTATTTT.

In its sample, this clonotype was seen a few times. J is TRBJ1-2 and V is TRBV15; D might be TRBD1 (5 bases). V shed 9 bases and J shed 0 bases, with 17 bases lying between them. The CDR3 consists of 15 residues. CDR1 and CDR2 from the germline V gene are LNHNV and YYDKDF (reference sequence). The CDR3: CATRRGRTSNYGYTF. The CDR3, as DNA: TGTGCCACACGCCGGGGCAGAACTTCTAACTATGGCTACACCTTC.

This clonotype was seen a few times. This sequence joins TRBV7-9 and TRBJ1-4; no clear D. Germline loops: CDR1 SEHNR, CDR2 FQNEAQ (reference sequence). V was trimmed by 1 base and J by 9 bases, leaving 9 bases between them. This CDR3 is 13 amino acids long. In nucleotides, the CDR3 is TGTGCCAGCAGCTTAGGGACGGACCAAAAACTGTTTTTT. Translation gives CASSLGTDQKLFF.

The V call is TRBV6-1, the J call TRBJ1-1; D gene uncertain. Germline CDR1 is MNHNS and CDR2 is SASEGT. V lost 0 bases and J lost 8, with 7 bases in between. The CDR3 length is 12 residues. CDR3 nucleotide sequence: TGTGCCAGCAGTGAAGCGCTCCCGGAAGCTTTCTTT. It encodes CASSEALPEAFF.

This chain links TRBV19 with TRBJ2-1; maybe TRBD2 (6 bases). Between the trimmed V and J ends, which lost 0 bases and 7 bases, there was a span of 16 bases. Germline V CDR1 and CDR2: LNHDA, SQIVND (reference sequence). The CDR3 sequence is 16 residues long. CDR3 sequence reads: CASSIDLAPGGNEQFF. The CDR3 bases are TGTGCCAGTAGTATAGATCTAGCCCCTGGGGGGAATGAGCAGTTCTTC.

The gene calls are TRBV2 and TRBJ2-1, with TRBD1 matching 8 bases. Germline trimming cut 0 bases from V and 0 bases from J; bases unmatched to any gene: 4. CDR3 size: 17 residues. In germline, CDR1 is SNHLY, CDR2 FYNNEI. The CDR3, as DNA: TGTGCCAGCAGTGAAGCTACAGGGGGGTACTCCTACAATGAGCAGTTCTTC. Protein: CASSEATGGYSYNEQFF.

The table lists this clonotype with many counts. The rearrangement joins TRBV29-1 to TRBJ2-3; D is unresolved. Germline lookup yields CDR1 SQVTM and CDR2 ANQGSEA. Trimming removed 3 bases from V and 0 bases from J, with 10 bases in between. The CDR3 is made up of 14 amino acids. The chain's CDR3 is CSVDQDPSTDTQYF. DNA for the CDR3: TGCAGCGTTGATCAGGATCCTAGCACAGATACGCAGTATTTT.

The genes are TRBV4-2 and TRBJ2-3, with 7 bases matching TRBD2. Germline lookup yields CDR1 LGHNA and CDR2 YNFKEQ. The junction had 13 bases not matched to a gene; V was cut back by 4 bases and J by 6 bases. The CDR3 totals 16 residues. CDR3 sequence: CASSPIAGQRRDTQYF. In nucleotides, the CDR3 is TGTGCCAGCAGCCCTATAGCGGGCCAACGGAGGGATACGCAGTATTTT.

This clonotype was picked up a small number of times. V usage is TRBV29-1 and J usage is TRBJ1-2; no clear D gene. Germline V gene data show CDR1 as SQVTM and CDR2 as ANQGSEA. The V and J ends lost 3 bases and 4 bases respectively, with 21 bases between them. The CDR3 loop spans 16 amino acids. CDR3 region: CSVDQTPAKVSYGYTF. Here the CDR3 DNA reads TGCAGCGTTGATCAAACCCCAGCCAAAGTTAGCTATGGCTACACCTTC.

This clonotype occurred many times. The gene calls are TRBV29-1 and TRBJ1-2, with 7 positions matching TRBD1. With 5 bases clipped from V and 0 bases from J, the junction kept 9 bases outside the gene matches. The CDR3 spans 15 residues. Looked up from germline, CDR1 is SQVTM and CDR2 is ANQGSEA. The CDR3 is CSVNAGTETNYGYTF. The CDR3 DNA reads as TGCAGCGTTAATGCCGGGACAGAGACTAACTATGGCTACACCTTC.

This clonotype occurred many times. The gene calls are TRBV2 and TRBJ2-3, with D hard to call. The CDR3 spans 11 residues. Germline assignment: CDR1 SNHLY and CDR2 FYNNEI. Trimming shortened V by 6 bases and J by 9 bases, and 10 bases separated the two germline ends. CDR3 residues: CASRESLTQYF. The CDR3 DNA is TGTGCCAGCAGAGAGTCCTTGACGCAGTATTTT.

This clonotype was counted only a few times. J is TRBJ1-1 and V is TRBV9, with no clear D. Trimming cost V 5 bases and J 3 bases, with 11 bases left between them. CDR1 and CDR2 from the germline V gene are SGDLS and YYNGEE. The CDR3 has 13 residues. The DNA of the CDR3 is TGTGCCAGCAGTCGCGGCGGGGACACTGAAGCTTTCTTT. Its translation: CASSRGGDTEAFF.

The chain employs TRBV11-2 and TRBJ1-1; D gene unclear. Germline V CDR1 and CDR2: SGHAT, FQNNGV. Trimming left V 0 bases short and J 1 base short, with 15 bases between. This CDR3 has 17 amino acids. The CDR3 nucleotides are TGTGCCAGCAGCTTAGAGTTAGGGTACGGGCCGAACACTGAAGCTTTCTTT. This gives the protein CASSLELGYGPNTEAFF.

The rearrangement joins TRBV12-3 or TRBV12-4 to TRBJ1-4; D is unclear. This CDR3 spans 15 amino acids. Deletions cut 1 base from V and 1 base from J, with 7 bases between. Written as DNA, the CDR3 is TGTGCCAGCAGTTTAGGTGCTGGAACTAATGAAAAACTGTTTTTT. This sequence encodes CASSLGAGTNEKLFF.

This clonotype was seen ten or more times. The chain employs TRBV5-6 and TRBJ2-2; unclear D gene. CDR3 length: 12 residues. Germline-derived CDR1 and CDR2 are SGHDT and YYEEEE. The V end was cut by 0 bases, the J end by 7 bases, with 4 bases between. In DNA form, the CDR3 reads TGTGCCAGCAGCTTGGGCGTCGGGGAGCTGTTTTTT. This gives the protein CASSLGVGELFF. The variable domain in full, with the rest retrieved from reference TRBV5-6 and TRBJ2-2, is DAGVTQSPTHLIKTRGQQVTLRCSPKSGHDTVSWYQQALGQGPQFIFQYYEEEERQRGNFPDRFSGHQFPNYSSELNVNALLLGDSALYLCASSLGVGELFFGEGSRLTVL.

Only a few counts were recorded for this clonotype. This chain links TRBV5-1 with TRBJ2-1; 7 bases are a match to TRBD2. Germline V CDR1 and CDR2: SGHRS, YFSETQ. The CDR3 extends over 14 amino acids. J gave up 9 bases and V 2 bases, and 8 bases lay outside the gene matches. CDR3 DNA: TGCGCCAGCAGCTTTAGAGCGGGGTTTTCTGAGCAGTTCTTC. Protein: CASSFRAGFSEQFF.

This clonotype has a count of ten or more. The chain carries TRBV28 and TRBJ2-7, with TRBD2 identical over 8 bases. This CDR3 spans 12 amino acids. V was pared by 6 bases and J by 3 bases, with 1 base of the junction left unmatched. Per germline, CDR1 MDHEN and CDR2 SYDVKM. CDR3 protein: CASRTSGYEQYF. The CDR3 DNA reads TGTGCCAGCAGAACTAGCGGCTACGAGCAGTACTTC. Based on the CDR3 plus reference TRBV28 and TRBJ2-7, the full variable domain is DVKVTQSSRYLVKRTGEKVFLECVQDMDHENMFWYRQDPGLGLRLIYFSYDVKMKEKGDIPEGYSVSREKKERFSLILESASTNQTSMYLCASRTSGYEQYFGPGTRLTVT.

This clonotype appeared a few times. This chain links TRBV20-1 with TRBJ2-7; unclear D gene. Germline CDR1 reads DFQATT; CDR2 reads SNEGSKA (reference sequence). CDR3 length: 13 amino acids. V was cut by 3 bases and J by 7 bases, with 16 bases left in between. The CDR3 sequence: CSARGQHLGEQYF. CDR3 nucleotide sequence: TGCAGTGCTAGGGGTCAGCATCTTGGTGAGCAGTACTTC.

The chain carries TRBV7-9 and TRBJ1-5, with 9 bases matching TRBD1. This CDR3 has 15 residues. Germline values: CDR1 SEHNR, CDR2 FQNEAQ (reference sequence). The V gene end was trimmed by 5 bases and the J gene end by 7 bases; junction bases not matched to a gene: 9. CDR3 DNA sequence: TGTGCCAGCAGCGGTGACAGGGGGAAAGCCCAGCCCCAGCATTTT. This translates into CASSGDRGKAQPQHF.

This clonotype came up many times. This chain uses TRBV7-9 with TRBJ1-1; possibly TRBD1 for D (6 bases). Germline V CDR1 and CDR2: SEHNR, FQNEAQ (reference sequence). The V end was cut by 2 bases, the J end by 4 bases, with 17 bases between. CDR3 length: 16 residues. As DNA, the CDR3 is TGTGCCAGCAGCTTATCCGGGGGCGAGGTGGGCACTGAAGCTTTCTTT. It specifies CASSLSGGEVGTEAFF.